This T cell receptor (beta chain) was recovered during a study of blood T cell repertoires in COVID-19. For the study at large: Acute and convalescent COVID-19 samples came from the United States, Italy and Spain.

V was cut by 6 bases and J by 0 bases, with 9 bases left in between. From germline, CDR1 is MNHEY and CDR2 SVGAGI. The CDR3 has 13 residues. Patients at the Seattle site were enrolled during active infection and followed longitudinally. Per the study methods: Quantification of nucleated cells was approximated via reference gene primer amplification. Method: immunoSEQ multiplex PCR; TCRdb's copy keeps in-frame clones and lacks some. Clone size and the V and J calls come from that table; the DNA yielded D and trimming. In the table there are some 500,000 clones, about 89% of which are singletons. The J gene is TRBJ2-7, the V gene TRBV6-5, with D uncertain. The source is a woman aged 50 to 60 with COVID-19, enrolled during active disease. Sequencing used peripheral blood. CDR3 DNA sequence: TGTGCCAGCAGACTTAGGAGCTCCTACGAGCAGTACTTC. As protein: CASRLRSSYEQYF.